Listed below are T cell receptor beta chains from one sample, sequenced in a study of chemoradiotherapy in HPV16-positive cancers. The repertoire was sequenced with immunoSEQ multiplex PCR; TCRdb's copy has only in-frame clones and lacks some. The data contain some 10,000 clones, about 90% of them singletons. The specimen was blood, collected from a patient who underwent chemoradiotherapy. The receptors were gathered from a human donor with HPV-associated anogenital cancer. Both conserved end residues are part of each CDR3. D genes are given only for firm matches. The size entry is marked missing in some rows and otherwise reads once, few, many or a size class.

>16|NA|TRBV10-3|TRBD1|TRBJ1-2
TGTGCCATCAGTGAGCCTTTCGGACAGGGGGCCTCCGGCTACACCTTC
CAISEPFGQGASGYTF
>11|NA|TRBV20-1|NA|TRBJ2-3
TGCAGCGAAAGAATCGCAGATACGCAGTATTTT
CSERIADTQYF
>15|NA|TRBV6-5|NA|TRBJ2-6
TGTGCCAGCAGTTACTCAGGGGGTGGGGCCAACGTCCTGACTTTC
CASSYSGGGANVLTF
>18|once|TRBV5-4|NA|TRBJ1-6
TGTGCCAGCAGCTGGACTGGACGGGGGAGCTCCTATAATTCACCCCTCCACTTT
CASSWTGRGSSYNSPLHF
>13|NA|TRBV30|NA|TRBJ1-4
TGTGCCCGGATGGGCGGTCCTAATGAAAAACTGTTTTTT
CARMGGPNEKLFF
>16|NA|TRBV30|TRBD2|TRBJ2-3
TGTGCCTGGAGTGCGGGACGGGGGGGCCGGAGAAATACGCAGTATTTT
CAWSAGRGGRRNTQYF
>14|NA|TRBV9|NA|TRBJ1-2
TGTGCCAGCAGCGTAGCTACGGGTGACTATGGCTACACCTTC
CASSVATGDYGYTF
>14|NA|TRBV5-1|TRBD1|TRBJ2-1
TGCGCCAGCAGCCTGGACAGGCCCCACAATGAGCAGTTCTTC
CASSLDRPHNEQFF
>16|NA|TRBV7-6|TRBD2|TRBJ2-5
TGTGCCAGCCAGCGGGGGGGCATTTGGGCGACAGAGACCCAGTACTTC
CASQRGGIWATETQYF
>14|NA|TRBV5-1|TRBD1|TRBJ2-7
TGCGCCAGCAGCAAAAGACAGGGGGGCTACGAGCAGTACTTC
CASSKRQGGYEQYF
>14|NA|TRBV4-3|NA|TRBJ1-2
TGCGCCAGCAGCCAAGCCCTGTGGGGGGATGGCTACACCTTC
CASSQALWGDGYTF
>13|NA|TRBV5-1|TRBD1|TRBJ1-2
TGCGCCAGCAGCCCGACAGGGCCCTATGGCTACACCTTC
CASSPTGPYGYTF
>14|NA|TRBV28|TRBD1|TRBJ1-2
TGTGCCAGCAGTCCAGCGACAGGGAACTATGGCTACACCTTC
CASSPATGNYGYTF
>15|NA|TRBV7-2|TRBD1|TRBJ2-2
TGTGCCAGCAGCCCGCAGACAGGGTCTCTCGGGGAGCTGTTTTTT
CASSPQTGSLGELFF
>15|NA|TRBV6-5|TRBD1|TRBJ1-5
TGTGCCAGCAGTCGCGGACAGGGAGCTTATCAGCCCCAGCATTTT
CASSRGQGAYQPQHF
>14|NA|TRBV7-8|NA|TRBJ2-1
TGTGCCTCAATGAGGGGGGGAGCCCACAATGAGCAGTTCTTC
CASMRGGAHNEQFF
>16|NA|TRBV5-1|NA|TRBJ2-5
TGCGCCAGCAGCCTGGCCCCGCTTTCCTTACAAGAGACCCAGTACTTC
CASSLAPLSLQETQYF
>12|NA|TRBV7-9|NA|TRBJ1-2
TGTGCCAGCAGCTTATCCGGGGTTGGCTACACCTTC
CASSLSGVGYTF
>15|NA|TRBV9|NA|TRBJ1-3
TGTGCCAGCAGCGCCCTCCGGGACACTGGAAACACCATATATTTT
CASSALRDTGNTIYF
>15|once|TRBV5-1|TRBD2|TRBJ2-3
TGCGCCAGCAGCCCCGGGGGGGCAGGGGCAGATACGCAGTATTTT
CASSPGGAGADTQYF
>15|NA|TRBV7-9|TRBD2|TRBJ2-1
TGTGCCAGCAGCTTCACTAGCGGGGGGGCGACTGAGCAGTTCTTC
CASSFTSGGATEQFF
>15|NA|TRBV27|NA|TRBJ2-7
TGTGCCAGCAGCGGGGGATGGGACACCTCCTACGAGCAGTACTTC
CASSGGWDTSYEQYF
>15|NA|TRBV6-5|NA|TRBJ2-5
TGTGCCAGCAGTTACTGGGCTAGCGAAGAAGAGACCCAGTACTTC
CASSYWASEEETQYF
>12|once|TRBV7-9|NA|TRBJ2-3
TGTGCCAGCAGCCCCTACGGAGATACGCAGTATTTT
CASSPYGDTQYF
>14|NA|TRBV5-6|NA|TRBJ2-7
TGTGCCAGCAGCCGCCAAGGACAGACCTACGAGCAGTACTTC
CASSRQGQTYEQYF